The 4 T cell receptor beta chains presented below share a single source sample, sequenced in a study of cytomegalovirus exposure and HLA in healthy donors. Primers for the PCR totalled 60 Vbeta and 13 Jbeta. TCRdb keeps only in-frame clones here, not all; method: immunoSEQ multiplex PCR. Of some 150,000 clones detected, roughly four fifths appear once; the ten largest clones hold more than 2%. Sequencing input: PBMCs. These receptor sequences come from a woman aged 25 to 39 in good health and CMV-seropositive.

The chain has TRBV10-2 and TRBJ1-6; 8 positions agree with TRBD1. The CDR3 is made up of 14 amino acids. V shed 6 bases and J 6 bases; nucleotides not matched to a gene: 4. Per germline, CDR1 WSHSY and CDR2 SAAADI. The CDR3 DNA sequence: TGCGCCAGCAGCCAGGACAGGGCTAATTCACCCCTCCACTTT. It translates to CASSQDRANSPLHF.

This chain joins TRBV7-6 and TRBJ1-5, with TRBD1 as a possible D gene (6 bases). Per the germline V gene, CDR1 is SGHVS and CDR2 is FNYEAQ. With 1 base removed from V and 5 bases from J, the gap between germline ends came to 9 bases. CDR3 length: 14 amino acids. In DNA form, the CDR3 reads TGTGCCAGCAGCTTAGTGGCAGGGGATCAGCCCCAGCATTTT. Translating it yields CASSLVAGDQPQHF.

This chain joins TRBV28 and TRBJ2-7, with TRBD1 identical over 7 bases. The junction had 13 bases not matched to a gene; V was cut back by 8 bases and J by 3 bases. This CDR3 is 15 amino acids long. CDR1 is MDHEN and CDR2 is SYDVKM in the germline V gene. Written as DNA, the CDR3 is TGTGCCAGCGTGACCGCCGGGACAGCAGACTACGAGCAGTACTTC. Amino acid sequence: CASVTAGTADYEQYF.

This clone was seen a few times. The rearrangement joins TRBV4-3 to TRBJ1-1; 9 bases match TRBD1. CDR3 size: 17 residues. Germline lookup yields CDR1 LGHNA and CDR2 YSLEER. V was clipped by 1 base and J by 5 bases; unmatched bases: 11. CDR3: CASSQGVGTGRDTEAFF. In DNA form, the CDR3 reads TGCGCCAGCAGCCAAGGAGTAGGGACAGGGCGGGATACTGAAGCTTTCTTT.